A selection of T cell receptor beta chains follows, all from one sample in a study of shared clonotypes between healthy human individuals. TCRdb keeps only in-frame clones here, not all; method: immunoSEQ multiplex PCR. The repertoire includes 980,000 or so clones, about three quarters of them detected once, and around 1.4% sits in the top ten. Input material: memory CD4+ T cells sorted from blood. The receptors derive from a man aged 18 to 30 in good health. Each CDR3 is given with its conserved first and last residue. Each record gives: V gene, J gene, clone size, D gene, CDR3 length, CDR3 protein, CDR3 DNA. D genes are given only for firm matches. The size of a clone is reported for some rows only, either as once, few or many, or as a class for expanded clones.

V gene: TRBV6-6
J gene: TRBJ1-2
clone size: once
D gene: .
CDR3 length: 14
CDR3 protein: CATQYPPGDYGYTF
CDR3 DNA: TGTGCCACCCAATACCCCCCAGGGGACTATGGCTACACCTTC

V gene: TRBV2
J gene: TRBJ1-5
clone size: .
D gene: TRBD1
CDR3 length: 18
CDR3 protein: CASSDGPGQGSSNQPQHF
CDR3 DNA: TGTGCCAGCAGTGATGGTCCGGGACAGGGGAGTAGCAATCAGCCCCAGCATTTT

V gene: TRBV18
J gene: TRBJ1-2
clone size: .
D gene: TRBD1
CDR3 length: 14
CDR3 protein: CASSPDREVYGYTF
CDR3 DNA: TGTGCCAGCTCCCCTGACAGGGAAGTCTATGGCTACACCTTC

V gene: TRBV5-1
J gene: TRBJ1-2
clone size: .
D gene: .
CDR3 length: 14
CDR3 protein: CASSRDSNNYGYTF
CDR3 DNA: TGCGCCAGCAGCCGCGACAGTAATAACTATGGCTACACCTTC

V gene: TRBV7-2
J gene: TRBJ2-1
clone size: .
D gene: TRBD2
CDR3 length: 15
CDR3 protein: CASSGGLAGGREQFF
CDR3 DNA: TGTGCCAGCAGCGGGGGACTAGCGGGAGGAAGGGAGCAGTTCTTC

V gene: TRBV7-9
J gene: TRBJ2-2
clone size: .
D gene: TRBD1
CDR3 length: 15
CDR3 protein: CASRGQGTNTGELFF
CDR3 DNA: TGTGCCAGCAGAGGACAGGGAACAAACACCGGGGAGCTGTTTTTT

V gene: TRBV6-6
J gene: TRBJ2-5
clone size: .
D gene: .
CDR3 length: 14
CDR3 protein: CASSPLVQRETQYF
CDR3 DNA: TGTGCCAGCAGTCCGCTCGTACAACGGGAGACCCAGTACTTC

V gene: TRBV18
J gene: TRBJ1-2
clone size: few
D gene: .
CDR3 length: 16
CDR3 protein: CASSPPSRGVNYGYTF
CDR3 DNA: TGTGCCAGCTCACCACCTTCCAGGGGCGTTAACTATGGCTACACCTTC

V gene: TRBV5-1
J gene: TRBJ2-3
clone size: once
D gene: .
CDR3 length: 14
CDR3 protein: CASSRGPSTDTQYF
CDR3 DNA: TGCGCCAGCAGCCGGGGCCCTAGCACAGATACGCAGTATTTT

V gene: TRBV12-2
J gene: TRBJ2-1
clone size: .
D gene: .
CDR3 length: 16
CDR3 protein: CASRLRTSGIYNEQFF
CDR3 DNA: TGTGCAAGTCGCTTAAGGACTAGCGGGATCTACAATGAGCAGTTCTTC

V gene: TRBV19
J gene: TRBJ1-4
clone size: .
D gene: .
CDR3 length: 17
CDR3 protein: CASSLGRGVTRAEKLFF
CDR3 DNA: TGTGCCAGTAGCCTAGGGCGGGGAGTAACCCGCGCTGAAAAACTGTTTTTT

V gene: TRBV28
J gene: TRBJ2-7
clone size: few
D gene: .
CDR3 length: 15
CDR3 protein: CASSQVERQHYEQYF
CDR3 DNA: TGTGCCAGCAGTCAAGTGGAAAGACAGCACTACGAGCAGTACTTC

V gene: TRBV30
J gene: TRBJ1-2
clone size: .
D gene: TRBD1
CDR3 length: 12
CDR3 protein: CAYAGGDYGYTF
CDR3 DNA: TGTGCCTACGCAGGGGGCGACTATGGCTACACCTTC

V gene: TRBV30
J gene: TRBJ2-3
clone size: .
D gene: .
CDR3 length: 14
CDR3 protein: CAWGALGSTDTQYF
CDR3 DNA: TGTGCCTGGGGCGCCTTAGGTAGCACAGATACGCAGTATTTT

V gene: TRBV5-4
J gene: TRBJ2-1
clone size: .
D gene: TRBD2
CDR3 length: 15
CDR3 protein: CASSLELADYNEQFF
CDR3 DNA: TGTGCCAGCAGCTTAGAACTAGCGGACTACAATGAGCAGTTCTTC

V gene: TRBV5-1
J gene: TRBJ1-1
clone size: .
D gene: TRBD1
CDR3 length: 15
CDR3 protein: CASRGQGVRVPEAFF
CDR3 DNA: TGCGCCAGCAGAGGACAGGGAGTAAGGGTCCCTGAAGCTTTCTTT

V gene: TRBV2
J gene: TRBJ2-3
clone size: .
D gene: TRBD1
CDR3 length: 14
CDR3 protein: CASSQDRGQDTQYF
CDR3 DNA: TGTGCCAGCAGTCAGGACAGGGGGCAGGATACGCAGTATTTT

V gene: TRBV2
J gene: TRBJ2-7
clone size: .
D gene: .
CDR3 length: 14
CDR3 protein: CASSELGSSYEQYF
CDR3 DNA: TGTGCCAGCAGTGAGTTAGGGAGCTCCTACGAGCAGTACTTC

V gene: TRBV7-2
J gene: TRBJ2-7
clone size: .
D gene: .
CDR3 length: 15
CDR3 protein: CASSYSPGNSNEQYF
CDR3 DNA: TGTGCCAGCAGCTATAGCCCCGGAAACTCTAACGAGCAGTACTTC

V gene: TRBV19
J gene: TRBJ2-3
clone size: few
D gene: TRBD1
CDR3 length: 15
CDR3 protein: CASSGPGGYTDTQYF
CDR3 DNA: TGTGCCAGTAGTGGTCCAGGGGGATACACAGATACGCAGTATTTT

V gene: TRBV10-3
J gene: TRBJ1-2
clone size: .
D gene: .
CDR3 length: 14
CDR3 protein: CAISAGGEGYGYTF
CDR3 DNA: TGTGCCATCAGTGCTGGGGGAGAGGGCTATGGCTACACCTTC

V gene: TRBV5-1
J gene: TRBJ2-2
clone size: .
D gene: .
CDR3 length: 14
CDR3 protein: CASSLLETSGELFF
CDR3 DNA: TGCGCCAGCAGCTTGTTAGAGACTTCCGGGGAGCTGTTTTTT

V gene: TRBV19
J gene: TRBJ1-5
clone size: .
D gene: .
CDR3 length: 12
CDR3 protein: CASNIGYQPQHF
CDR3 DNA: TGTGCCAGTAACATCGGATATCAGCCCCAGCATTTT

V gene: TRBV10-3
J gene: TRBJ2-7
clone size: .
D gene: .
CDR3 length: 15
CDR3 protein: CAMGAGQSQSYEQYF
CDR3 DNA: TGTGCCATGGGGGCGGGACAGTCTCAGAGTTACGAGCAGTACTTC

V gene: TRBV6-1
J gene: TRBJ2-3
clone size: .
D gene: .
CDR3 length: 16
CDR3 protein: CASSEGDRGGADTQYF
CDR3 DNA: TGTGCCAGCAGTGAGGGAGACAGGGGAGGGGCAGATACGCAGTATTTT

V gene: TRBV5-5
J gene: TRBJ1-5
clone size: few
D gene: .
CDR3 length: 15
CDR3 protein: CASSSWGDRDQPQHF
CDR3 DNA: TGTGCCAGCAGCTCATGGGGAGACCGTGATCAGCCCCAGCATTTT

V gene: TRBV6-1
J gene: TRBJ2-5
clone size: .
D gene: TRBD2
CDR3 length: 15
CDR3 protein: CASSEGGRAGETQYF
CDR3 DNA: TGTGCCAGCAGTGAAGGGGGGAGGGCCGGGGAGACCCAGTACTTC

V gene: TRBV5-1
J gene: TRBJ2-4
clone size: .
D gene: .
CDR3 length: 16
CDR3 protein: CASSLAGGAAKNIQYF
CDR3 DNA: TGCGCCAGCAGCTTGGCTGGGGGCGCGGCCAAAAACATTCAGTACTTC

V gene: TRBV14
J gene: TRBJ1-2
clone size: .
D gene: .
CDR3 length: 15
CDR3 protein: CASSQVTGFGGGYTF
CDR3 DNA: TGTGCCAGCAGCCAAGTTACAGGGTTCGGCGGTGGCTACACCTTC

V gene: TRBV18
J gene: TRBJ2-1
clone size: .
D gene: .
CDR3 length: 16
CDR3 protein: CASSPPQGESYNEQFF
CDR3 DNA: TGTGCCAGCTCACCCCCCCAGGGCGAGTCCTACAATGAGCAGTTCTTC

V gene: TRBV6-6
J gene: TRBJ1-5
clone size: .
D gene: .
CDR3 length: 12
CDR3 protein: CASRSGDQPQHF
CDR3 DNA: TGTGCCAGCAGAAGTGGCGATCAGCCCCAGCATTTT

V gene: TRBV5-1
J gene: TRBJ1-4
clone size: .
D gene: TRBD1
CDR3 length: 14
CDR3 protein: CASSFAGGNEKLFF
CDR3 DNA: TGCGCCAGCAGCTTCGCAGGGGGCAATGAAAAACTGTTTTTT

V gene: TRBV27
J gene: TRBJ1-1
clone size: .
D gene: .
CDR3 length: 14
CDR3 protein: CASSLSIWGTEAFF
CDR3 DNA: TGTGCCAGCAGTTTATCGATCTGGGGGACTGAAGCTTTCTTT

V gene: TRBV7-2
J gene: TRBJ1-6
clone size: .
D gene: .
CDR3 length: 16
CDR3 protein: CASSLLGPQGRSPLHF
CDR3 DNA: TGTGCCAGCAGCCTCCTAGGGCCACAGGGTAGGTCACCCCTCCACTTT

V gene: TRBV9
J gene: TRBJ2-5
clone size: .
D gene: TRBD2
CDR3 length: 16
CDR3 protein: CASSVAMTSGQETQYF
CDR3 DNA: TGTGCCAGCAGCGTAGCTATGACTAGCGGGCAAGAGACCCAGTACTTC

V gene: TRBV5-8
J gene: TRBJ2-6
clone size: .
D gene: .
CDR3 length: 16
CDR3 protein: CASSPEGRDGANVLTF
CDR3 DNA: TGTGCCAGCAGCCCTGAGGGCAGAGACGGGGCCAACGTCCTGACTTTC

V gene: TRBV28
J gene: TRBJ2-6
clone size: .
D gene: .
CDR3 length: 16
CDR3 protein: CASSSSEGRGANVLTF
CDR3 DNA: TGTGCCAGCAGTTCGTCCGAGGGGCGTGGGGCCAACGTCCTGACTTTC

V gene: TRBV6-6
J gene: TRBJ1-6
clone size: .
D gene: TRBD1
CDR3 length: 14
CDR3 protein: CASSWDRGNSPLHF
CDR3 DNA: TGTGCCAGCAGTTGGGACAGGGGTAATTCACCCCTCCACTTT

V gene: TRBV18
J gene: TRBJ1-1
clone size: .
D gene: .
CDR3 length: 16
CDR3 protein: CASSPLSRALNTEAFF
CDR3 DNA: TGTGCCAGCTCACCACTAAGTCGGGCATTGAACACTGAAGCTTTCTTT

V gene: TRBV2
J gene: TRBJ2-5
clone size: .
D gene: .
CDR3 length: 13
CDR3 protein: CASSDAGRETQYF
CDR3 DNA: TGTGCCAGCAGTGACGCAGGGAGGGAGACCCAGTACTTC

V gene: TRBV29-1
J gene: TRBJ1-4
clone size: .
D gene: .
CDR3 length: 17
CDR3 protein: CSVHTGRRTATNEKLFF
CDR3 DNA: TGCAGCGTCCATACTGGACGACGCACTGCAACTAATGAAAAACTGTTTTTT

V gene: TRBV11-2
J gene: TRBJ2-1
clone size: .
D gene: .
CDR3 length: 12
CDR3 protein: CASTRDLNEQFF
CDR3 DNA: TGTGCCAGCACAAGGGACCTCAATGAGCAGTTCTTC

V gene: TRBV2
J gene: TRBJ1-4
clone size: .
D gene: .
CDR3 length: 12
CDR3 protein: CAVGRVREKLFF
CDR3 DNA: TGTGCTGTTGGGCGGGTACGAGAAAAACTGTTTTTT

V gene: TRBV7-2
J gene: TRBJ2-5
clone size: .
D gene: TRBD2
CDR3 length: 14
CDR3 protein: CASSPSGKDKTQYF
CDR3 DNA: TGTGCCAGCAGCCCCAGCGGGAAGGATAAGACCCAGTACTTC

V gene: TRBV2
J gene: TRBJ2-7
clone size: once
D gene: TRBD2
CDR3 length: 13
CDR3 protein: CASSNLAGGEQYF
CDR3 DNA: TGTGCCAGCTCCAACCTAGCGGGAGGCGAGCAGTACTTC

V gene: TRBV5-1
J gene: TRBJ1-1
clone size: .
D gene: TRBD1
CDR3 length: 13
CDR3 protein: CASSSSTGGEAFF
CDR3 DNA: TGCGCCAGCAGCTCATCTACAGGGGGCGAAGCTTTCTTT

V gene: TRBV19
J gene: TRBJ2-1
clone size: .
D gene: .
CDR3 length: 14
CDR3 protein: CASRNTGRHDEQFF
CDR3 DNA: TGTGCCAGTAGGAATACGGGGCGCCACGATGAGCAGTTCTTC

V gene: TRBV27
J gene: TRBJ1-5
clone size: .
D gene: TRBD1
CDR3 length: 14
CDR3 protein: CASMGQYSNQPQHF
CDR3 DNA: TGTGCCAGCATGGGACAGTATAGCAATCAGCCCCAGCATTTT

V gene: TRBV18
J gene: TRBJ1-6
clone size: .
D gene: .
CDR3 length: 15
CDR3 protein: CASSPGRQGLSPLHF
CDR3 DNA: TGTGCCAGCTCACCTGGGCGGCAGGGTCTTTCACCCCTCCACTTT

V gene: TRBV6-6
J gene: TRBJ2-3
clone size: .
D gene: .
CDR3 length: 12
CDR3 protein: CASSYSGDTQYF
CDR3 DNA: TGTGCCAGCAGTTACTCCGGAGATACGCAGTATTTT

V gene: TRBV5-1
J gene: TRBJ2-2
clone size: .
D gene: .
CDR3 length: 14
CDR3 protein: CASSQNRVGGELFF
CDR3 DNA: TGCGCCAGCAGCCAGAACAGGGTCGGCGGGGAGCTGTTTTTT

V gene: TRBV30
J gene: TRBJ1-5
clone size: .
D gene: TRBD1
CDR3 length: 16
CDR3 protein: CAWSSSKGQGSQPQHF
CDR3 DNA: TGTGCCTGGAGTTCCTCCAAGGGACAGGGCAGTCAGCCCCAGCATTTT

V gene: TRBV18
J gene: TRBJ2-3
clone size: once
D gene: TRBD2
CDR3 length: 14
CDR3 protein: CASSPPLAADTQYF
CDR3 DNA: TGTGCCAGCTCACCACCGCTAGCGGCAGATACGCAGTATTTT

V gene: TRBV5-4
J gene: TRBJ2-7
clone size: .
D gene: .
CDR3 length: 15
CDR3 protein: CASSPGVDYSYEQYF
CDR3 DNA: TGTGCCAGCAGCCCGGGGGTGGACTACTCCTACGAGCAGTACTTC

V gene: TRBV6-1
J gene: TRBJ2-6
clone size: once
D gene: TRBD2
CDR3 length: 17
CDR3 protein: CASSERWGGSGANVLTF
CDR3 DNA: TGTGCCAGCAGTGAAAGGTGGGGGGGCTCTGGGGCCAACGTCCTGACTTTC

V gene: TRBV19
J gene: TRBJ2-7
clone size: .
D gene: .
CDR3 length: 13
CDR3 protein: CASSVGTDYEQYF
CDR3 DNA: TGTGCCAGTAGTGTGGGGACTGATTACGAGCAGTACTTC

V gene: TRBV5-1
J gene: TRBJ2-3
clone size: .
D gene: .
CDR3 length: 14
CDR3 protein: CASSSGDSTDTQYF
CDR3 DNA: TGCGCCAGCAGCTCGGGGGACAGCACAGATACGCAGTATTTT